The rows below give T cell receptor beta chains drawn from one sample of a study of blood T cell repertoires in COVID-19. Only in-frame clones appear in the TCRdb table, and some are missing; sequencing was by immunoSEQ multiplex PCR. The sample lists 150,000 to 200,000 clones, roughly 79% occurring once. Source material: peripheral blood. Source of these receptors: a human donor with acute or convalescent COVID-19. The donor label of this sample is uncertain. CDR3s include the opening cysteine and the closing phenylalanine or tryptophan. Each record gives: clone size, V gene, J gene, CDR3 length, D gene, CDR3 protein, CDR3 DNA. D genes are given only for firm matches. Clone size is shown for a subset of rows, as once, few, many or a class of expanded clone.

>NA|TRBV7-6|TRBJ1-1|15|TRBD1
CASSPSTGGVVNAFF
TGTGCCAGCAGCCCTTCCACAGGGGGGGTCGTGAATGCTTTCTTT
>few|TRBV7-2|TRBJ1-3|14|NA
CASSLRGVPNTIYF
TGTGCCAGCAGCCTTCGGGGTGTTCCGAACACCATATATTTT
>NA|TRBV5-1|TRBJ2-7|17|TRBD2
CASSPGLAGFGSYEQYF
TGCGCCAGCAGCCCGGGACTAGCGGGTTTCGGCTCCTACGAGCAGTACTTC
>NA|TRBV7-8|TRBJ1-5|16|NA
CASSLESGVVNQPQHF
TGTGCCAGCAGCTTAGAATCGGGGGTTGTGAATCAGCCCCAGCATTTT
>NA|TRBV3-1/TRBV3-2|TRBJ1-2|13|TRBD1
CASRDRANYGYTF
TGTGCCAGCAGGGACAGGGCTAACTATGGCTACACCTTC
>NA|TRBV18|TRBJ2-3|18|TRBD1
CASSPIWTGYSSTDTQYF
TGTGCCAGCTCACCTATCTGGACAGGCTACTCTAGCACAGATACGCAGTATTTT
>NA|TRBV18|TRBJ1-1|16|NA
CASSPGAGRLNTEAFF
TGTGCCAGCTCACCAGGTGCTGGCCGCCTGAACACTGAAGCTTTCTTT
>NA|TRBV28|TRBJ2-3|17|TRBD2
CASSLPPGGRRTDTQYF
TGTGCCAGCAGTTTACCCCCTGGCGGGAGAAGGACAGATACGCAGTATTTT
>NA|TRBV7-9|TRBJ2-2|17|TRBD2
CASSIDRLAGGAGELFF
TGTGCCAGCAGCATAGACAGACTAGCGGGAGGGGCCGGGGAGCTGTTTTTT
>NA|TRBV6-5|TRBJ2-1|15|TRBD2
CASSYSGLAGNEQFF
TGTGCCAGCAGTTACTCGGGGCTAGCGGGTAATGAGCAGTTCTTC
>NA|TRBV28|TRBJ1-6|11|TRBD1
CASTPDRTLHF
TGTGCCAGCACTCCGGACAGGACTCTCCACTTT
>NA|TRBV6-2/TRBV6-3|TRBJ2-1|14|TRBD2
CASSEGLAGGAQFF
TGTGCCAGCAGTGAGGGACTAGCGGGAGGGGCGCAGTTCTTC
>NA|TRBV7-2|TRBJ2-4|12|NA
CASSLQGNIQYF
TGTGCCAGCAGCTTACAGGGGAACATTCAGTACTTC
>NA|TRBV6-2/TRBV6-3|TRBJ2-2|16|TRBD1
CASSYNRGRVTGELFF
TGTGCCAGCAGTTATAACAGGGGGCGAGTGACCGGGGAGCTGTTTTTT
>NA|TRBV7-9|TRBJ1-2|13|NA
CASSLAVNYGYTF
TGTGCCAGCAGCCTCGCGGTAAACTATGGCTACACCTTC
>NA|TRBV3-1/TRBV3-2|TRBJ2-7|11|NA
CASSQGGEQYF
TGTGCCAGCAGCCAAGGCGGCGAGCAGTACTTC
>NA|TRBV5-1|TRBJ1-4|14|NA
CASSLRGVDEKLFF
TGCGCCAGCAGCCTTCGAGGAGTGGATGAAAAACTGTTTTTT
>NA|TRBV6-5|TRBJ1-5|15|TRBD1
CATDLGTGGNQPQHF
TGTGCCACCGATTTGGGGACAGGGGGCAATCAGCCCCAGCATTTT
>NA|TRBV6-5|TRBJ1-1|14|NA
CASSFRGRDTEAFF
TGTGCCAGCAGTTTTAGGGGGAGAGACACTGAAGCTTTCTTT
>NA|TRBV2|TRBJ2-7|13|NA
CASSRRLAYEQYF
TGTGCCAGCAGTCGGAGACTAGCCTACGAGCAGTACTTC
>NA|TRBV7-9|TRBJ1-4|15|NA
CASSPGRGENEKLFF
TGTGCCAGCAGCCCCGGTCGGGGGGAGAATGAAAAACTGTTTTTT
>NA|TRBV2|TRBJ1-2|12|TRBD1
CASEQGASGYTF
TGTGCCAGCGAACAGGGGGCATCGGGCTACACCTTC
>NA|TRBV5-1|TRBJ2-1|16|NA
CASSPGGGRSYNEQFF
TGCGCCAGCAGCCCTGGGGGGGGCCGTTCCTACAATGAGCAGTTCTTC
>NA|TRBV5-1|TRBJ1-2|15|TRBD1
CASGTGGARSYGYTF
TGCGCCAGCGGGACAGGGGGCGCTCGGAGCTATGGCTACACCTTC
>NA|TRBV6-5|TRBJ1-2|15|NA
CASSYDLGGGFGYTF
TGTGCCAGCAGTTACGACCTGGGGGGGGGATTTGGCTACACCTTC
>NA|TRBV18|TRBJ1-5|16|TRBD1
CASSPGDSYSNQPQHF
TGTGCCAGCTCACCTGGGGACAGCTATAGCAATCAGCCCCAGCATTTT
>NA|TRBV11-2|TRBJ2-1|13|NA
CASSLDRGRSDFF
TGTGCCAGCAGCTTAGATAGGGGCAGGAGCGATTTCTTC
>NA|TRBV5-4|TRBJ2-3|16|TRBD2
CASSQGLAGGEDTQYF
TGTGCCAGCAGCCAGGGACTAGCGGGAGGAGAGGATACGCAGTATTTT
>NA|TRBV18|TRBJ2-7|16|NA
CASSPSEAGLAHEQYF
TGTGCCAGCTCTCCTTCCGAAGCGGGTCTCGCGCACGAGCAGTACTTC
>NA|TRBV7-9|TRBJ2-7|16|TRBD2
CASSLGGSGRAGEQYF
TGTGCCAGCAGCTTAGGTGGTAGCGGGAGGGCCGGCGAGCAGTACTTC
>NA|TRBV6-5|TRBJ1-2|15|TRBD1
CASSPTAQGAQGYTF
TGTGCCAGCAGCCCGACAGCCCAGGGGGCACAGGGCTACACCTTC
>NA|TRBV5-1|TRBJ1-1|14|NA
CASSLGAPNTEAFF
TGCGCCAGCAGCTTGGGGGCTCCGAACACTGAAGCTTTCTTT
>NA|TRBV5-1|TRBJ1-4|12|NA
CASSVDSEKLFF
TGCGCCAGCAGCGTTGACAGTGAAAAACTGTTTTTT
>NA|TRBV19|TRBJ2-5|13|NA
CASSSRKKETQYF
TGTGCCAGTAGTTCCAGGAAGAAGGAGACCCAGTACTTC
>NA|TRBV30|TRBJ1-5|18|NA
CAWTLPGLGTPWGQPQHF
TGTGCCTGGACCCTTCCGGGCCTCGGGACACCGTGGGGTCAGCCCCAGCATTTT
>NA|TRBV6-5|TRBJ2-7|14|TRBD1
CASRGTGGPYEQYF
TGTGCCAGCAGGGGGACAGGGGGTCCCTACGAGCAGTACTTC
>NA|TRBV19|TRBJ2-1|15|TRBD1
CASSPAGTGRYEQFF
TGTGCCAGTAGCCCCGCCGGGACAGGGCGCTATGAGCAGTTCTTC
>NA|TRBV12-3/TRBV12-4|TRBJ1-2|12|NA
CASSQPGRGYTF
TGTGCCAGCAGTCAACCCGGTCGTGGCTACACCTTC
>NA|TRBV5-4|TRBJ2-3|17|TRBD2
CASSLGGATSGRDTQYF
TGTGCCAGCAGCTTGGGGGGAGCGACTAGCGGGAGGGATACGCAGTATTTT
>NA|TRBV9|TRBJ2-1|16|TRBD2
CASSVGLAGGLNEQFF
TGTGCCAGCAGCGTAGGGCTAGCGGGAGGCTTGAATGAGCAGTTCTTC
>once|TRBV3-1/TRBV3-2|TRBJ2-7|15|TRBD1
CASSYAPGQGYEQYF
TGTGCCAGCAGTTACGCGCCGGGACAGGGTTACGAGCAGTACTTC
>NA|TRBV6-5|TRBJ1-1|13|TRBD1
CASRTGRDTEAFF
TGTGCCAGCAGGACAGGGCGGGACACTGAAGCTTTCTTT
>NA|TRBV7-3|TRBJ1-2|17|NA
CASSSKPRDPTNYGYTF
TGTGCCAGCAGCTCCAAGCCCAGGGATCCCACTAACTATGGCTACACCTTC
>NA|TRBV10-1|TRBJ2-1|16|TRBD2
CASSESLQSGRDEQFF
TGCGCCAGCAGTGAGTCCCTTCAGAGCGGGAGGGATGAGCAGTTCTTC
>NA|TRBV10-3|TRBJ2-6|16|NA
CAINRDTASGANVLTF
TGTGCCATCAATCGGGACACCGCCTCTGGGGCCAACGTCCTGACTTTC
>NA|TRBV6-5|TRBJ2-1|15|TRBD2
CASRTGLAGMNEQFF
TGTGCCAGCAGAACCGGACTAGCGGGTATGAATGAGCAGTTCTTC
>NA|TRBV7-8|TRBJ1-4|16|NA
CASSFGGLRADEKLFF
TGTGCCAGCAGCTTTGGGGGACTCCGGGCGGATGAAAAACTGTTTTTT
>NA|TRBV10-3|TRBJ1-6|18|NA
CAISESINLDPSYSPLHF
TGTGCCATCAGTGAGTCGATAAATTTAGACCCTAGCTATTCACCCCTCCACTTT
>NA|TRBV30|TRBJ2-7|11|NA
CAWSNGYEQYF
TGTGCCTGGAGTAACGGGTACGAGCAGTACTTC
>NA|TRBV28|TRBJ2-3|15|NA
CASSLSGTSTDTQYF
TGTGCCAGCAGTTTGTCGGGGACTAGCACAGATACGCAGTATTTT
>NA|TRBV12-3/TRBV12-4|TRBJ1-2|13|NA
CASSLGQGHGYTF
TGTGCCAGCAGTTTAGGGCAGGGCCATGGCTACACCTTC
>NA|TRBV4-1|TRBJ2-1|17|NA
CASSQVFAALLLNEQFF
TGCGCCAGCAGCCAAGTCTTTGCGGCCCTCCTCCTTAATGAGCAGTTCTTC
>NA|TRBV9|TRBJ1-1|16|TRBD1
CASSETGFPSPAEAFF
TGTGCCAGCAGCGAGACAGGGTTCCCCTCCCCCGCTGAAGCTTTCTTT
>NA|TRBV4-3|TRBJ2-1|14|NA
CASSQDGARGEQFF
TGCGCCAGCAGCCAAGATGGGGCTAGAGGTGAGCAGTTCTTC
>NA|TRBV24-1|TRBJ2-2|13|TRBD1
CATDRDGTGELFF
TGTGCCACCGACAGGGATGGAACCGGGGAGCTGTTTTTT
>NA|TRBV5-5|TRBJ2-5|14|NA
CASSLGTTQETQYF
TGTGCCAGCAGCTTGGGTACAACCCAAGAGACCCAGTACTTC
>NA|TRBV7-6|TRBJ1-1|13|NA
CASSLAGRAEAFF
TGTGCCAGCAGCTTAGCGGGGAGGGCTGAAGCTTTCTTT
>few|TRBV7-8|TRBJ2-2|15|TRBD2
CASKSTSVDTGELFF
TGTGCCAGCAAATCAACTAGCGTCGACACCGGGGAGCTGTTTTTT
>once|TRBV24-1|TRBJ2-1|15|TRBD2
CATSGGLVGDNEQFF
TGTGCCACCAGTGGGGGACTAGTCGGCGACAATGAGCAGTTCTTC